These 15 T cell receptor beta chains originate from one sample sequenced in a study of cytomegalovirus exposure and HLA in healthy donors. It was with 60 Vbeta and 13 Jbeta primers that the PCR ran. Clones were sequenced by immunoSEQ multiplex PCR, and TCRdb holds only the in-frame ones, with some missing. The table records about 140,000 clones, 75% to 80% of them present only once. The sample taken for sequencing was PBMCs. The receptor source for this set is a man aged 30 to 39 in good health and CMV-seronegative.

In this sample, this clone turned up once. This rearrangement joins TRBV5-6 to TRBJ1-2, with a weak D call TRBD1 (6 bases). With 0 bases removed from V and 5 bases from J, the gap between germline ends came to 14 bases. Germline V gives CDR1 SGHDT, CDR2 YYEEEE. The CDR3 runs 15 residues. The DNA of the CDR3 is TGTGCCAGCAGCTTGGCCAGTACAGGGAGATATGGCTACACCTTC. It specifies CASSLASTGRYGYTF. Drawing the rest from reference TRBV5-6 and TRBJ1-2, the complete variable domain is DAGVTQSPTHLIKTRGQQVTLRCSPKSGHDTVSWYQQALGQGPQFIFQYYEEEERQRGNFPDRFSGHQFPNYSSELNVNALLLGDSALYLCASSLASTGRYGYTFGSGTRLTVV.

The genes are TRBV6-5 and TRBJ2-5; 7 bases agree with TRBD2. The CDR3 contains 15 residues. From germline, CDR1 is MNHEY and CDR2 SVGAGI. V lost 8 bases and J lost 0; bases outside the gene matches: 9. CDR3: CASGTGGTYQETQYF. The CDR3 DNA follows: TGTGCCAGCGGAACGGGAGGAACGTACCAAGAGACCCAGTACTTC.

This chain links TRBV10-3 with TRBJ2-3; 11 positions agree with TRBD2. V was pared by 3 bases and J by 4 bases, with 6 bases of the junction left unmatched. In germline, CDR1 is ENHRY, CDR2 SYGVKD. The CDR3 has 16 residues. The CDR3 region has the DNA TGTGCCATCAGTGATCACACTAGCGGGAGATCAGATACGCAGTATTTT. The encoded protein is CAISDHTSGRSDTQYF.

This clone has only one observation. The chain combines TRBV27 with TRBJ2-7; the match to TRBD1 covers 9 bases. The CDR3 is 16 residues long. J gave up 0 bases and V 3 bases, and 6 bases lay outside the gene matches. In germline, CDR1 is MNHEY, CDR2 SMNVEV (reference sequence). CDR3 sequence: CASSFHTGGGSYEQYF. CDR3 coding DNA: TGTGCCAGCAGTTTCCACACAGGGGGCGGCTCCTACGAGCAGTACTTC.

The chain uses TRBV27 and TRBJ2-7, with D perhaps matching TRBD2 (7 bases). Germline V CDR1 and CDR2: MNHEY, SMNVEV (reference sequence). V gave up 1 base and J gave up 5 bases, with 18 bases separating them. The CDR3 contains 16 residues. CDR3: CASSLLGAGARNEQYF. The CDR3 coding sequence is TGTGCCAGCAGTTTATTGGGGGCGGGGGCTCGGAACGAGCAGTACTTC.

The chain carries TRBV5-1 and TRBJ2-3; 12 positions match TRBD2. V shed 3 bases, J shed 3 bases, and the junction held 11 bases outside the gene matches. Per the germline V gene, CDR1 is SGHRS and CDR2 is YFSETQ. This CDR3 spans 18 amino acids. The CDR3 protein is CASSSSLGLAGETDTQYF. CDR3 DNA: TGCGCCAGCAGCTCGAGCCTGGGACTAGCGGGCGAAACAGATACGCAGTATTTT.

The chain links TRBV18 to TRBJ1-2; TRBD1 matches 8 bases. The CDR3 contains 16 residues. The germline V gene has CDR1 KGHSH and CDR2 LQKENI. Trimming took 0 bases from V and 5 from J; bases not matched to a gene: 8. In DNA form, the CDR3 reads TGTGCCAGCTCACCACCGTTTACAGGGGGGAAATATGGCTACACCTTC. Amino acid sequence: CASSPPFTGGKYGYTF.

This chain links TRBV30 with TRBJ1-5; possible D gene TRBD1, 5 bases. Trimming cost V 5 bases and J 5 bases, with 13 bases left between them. The germline CDR1 and CDR2 sequences are GTSNPN and SVGIG (reference sequence). The CDR3 consists of 13 residues. The CDR3: CAWAGTEDQPQHF. For the CDR3, the DNA is TGTGCCTGGGCCGGGACTGAGGATCAGCCCCAGCATTTT.

The chain combines TRBV6-5 with TRBJ2-3; no reliable D call. Trimming took off 2 bases at V and 6 bases at J, with 15 bases between the two ends. The CDR3 runs 15 residues. CDR1 is MNHEY, CDR2 SVGAGI, per germline. The CDR3 is CASSYSTPRTDTQYF. CDR3 DNA: TGTGCCAGCAGTTACAGCACACCTAGAACGGATACGCAGTATTTT.

This sequence joins TRBV9 and TRBJ2-2; 7 positions agree with TRBD2. The germline CDR1 and CDR2 sequences are SGDLS and YYNGEE. This CDR3 region has 16 residues. With 2 bases clipped from V and 3 bases from J, the junction kept 7 bases outside the gene matches. The CDR3 reads CASSVRGRAHTGELFF. The CDR3 region has the DNA TGTGCCAGCAGCGTTCGGGGGAGGGCCCACACCGGGGAGCTGTTTTTT.

The chain employs TRBV2 and TRBJ2-5, with D perhaps TRBD2 (6 bases). Germline CDR1 SNHLY, CDR2 FYNNEI. The CDR3 has 15 amino acids. V was pared by 9 bases and J by 3 bases, with 20 bases between. CDR3 protein: CASGKEGITEETQYF. The CDR3 DNA follows: TGTGCCAGTGGGAAGGAGGGAATCACCGAAGAGACCCAGTACTTC.

This rearrangement joins TRBV28 to TRBJ2-3; D might be TRBD1 (6 bases). CDR1 MDHEN and CDR2 SYDVKM come from the germline V gene. The CDR3 extends over 17 amino acids. Trimming shortened V by 6 bases and J by 10 bases, and 29 bases separated the two germline ends. CDR3 sequence: CASSPSPTGPQSYAQYF. DNA for the CDR3: TGTGCCAGCAGCCCATCCCCAACAGGGCCTCAGAGCTACGCGCAGTATTTT.

The chain has TRBV5-3 and TRBJ2-7, with TRBD2 matching over 14 bases. TRBV5-3 is placed among ORFs of uncertain function. Trimming cost V 4 bases and J 6 bases; bases outside gene matches: 6. This CDR3 contains 15 residues. The CDR3 loop reads CARSSLTSGRVEQYF. Here the CDR3 DNA reads TGTGCCAGAAGCAGTCTGACTAGCGGGAGGGTCGAGCAGTACTTC.

V and J are TRBV5-1 and TRBJ1-4, with TRBD1 matching 8 bases. CDR3 length equals 15 residues. Germline V gene sequence: CDR1 SGHRS, CDR2 YFSETQ. V lost 4 bases to trimming and J lost 3 bases; unmatched junction nucleotides: 5. The CDR3: CASSPQGAANEKLFF. The CDR3 DNA sequence: TGCGCCAGCAGCCCGCAGGGGGCTGCTAATGAAAAACTGTTTTTT.

Here the CDR3 DNA reads TGTGCCAGCTCACCGGGACAGGGTTCCTACGAGCAGTACTTC. Translation gives CASSPGQGSYEQYF. This chain joins TRBV18 and TRBJ2-7; TRBD1 aligns across 9 bases. From germline, CDR1 is KGHSH and CDR2 LQKENI. Germline trimming cut 3 bases from V and 1 base from J; bases unmatched to any gene: 1. This CDR3 is built from 14 residues.